This T cell receptor (beta chain) was found in a study of identical twins. Study-level results: Invariant MAIT and iNKT cells could partly confound zero-insertion analyses. Model-predicted out-of-frame TCR alpha sharing fell below observed values in monozygotic twins.

TCRdb ran MiXCR on the 5' RACE reads and lists one entry per CDR3 protein. The sample shows fewer than 250,000 distinct CDR3 sequences, approximately 8% of them seen only once. The CDR3 runs to 16 residues. Trimming shortened V by 3 bases and J by 5 bases, and 17 bases separated the two germline ends. This clonotype was detected only a few times. Its antigen is currently unknown. These data also featured in a second study, about yellow fever vaccine responses in identical twins.

Sequenced material: CD8+ T cells sorted from blood. This chain connects TRBV12-3 or TRBV12-4 to TRBJ2-1; the D gene is possibly TRBD1 (6 bases). The clonotype was recovered from a woman between 18 and 30 years old in good health. The CDR3 bases are TGTGCCAGCAGTTTTTTAACAGGGAGCCAGAACAATGAGCAGTTCTTC. Its protein is CASSFLTGSQNNEQFF.